In its sample, the clone carrying this T cell receptor beta chain was seen many times. The data are from a study of T cells after yellow fever vaccination. About the research overall: Fractions with few cells were prepared using SMART-Seq v4 Ultra Low Input. Whole-study findings and limits: Detected again after the booster were most primary-vaccination clones, at 96% CD4 and nearly 90% CD8. There was a small share of clonotypes that showed up in both the CD4 and CD8 compartments.

Production of TCR cDNA was by 5'RACE template switching, which also added a universal primer site and UMIs. TCRdb called the 5' RACE reads again in MiXCR, with one record for every CDR3 protein. The table shows 40,000 or so distinct CDR3 sequences, with almost 7% occurring only once. Looked up from germline, CDR1 is DFQATT and CDR2 is SNEGSKA (reference sequence). CDR3 size: 16 residues. Trimming at V came to 3 bases and at J to 4 bases, leaving 7 bases not matched to a gene. The TCR comes from a man younger than 45 who received the YFV17D yellow fever vaccine. The material was CD8+ T cells not binding an NS4B(214-222) dextramer, sorted from PBMCs, obtained 45 days after the yellow fever booster vaccination. The chain recombines TRBV20-1 with TRBJ2-3; 13 bases line up with TRBD2. The DNA of the CDR3 is TGCAGTGCTAGCGGGACTAGCGGGATTCCTTCAGATACGCAGTATTTT. Translation gives CSASGTSGIPSDTQYF.